This entry lists 22 T cell receptor beta chains sequenced from one sample in a study of CD8+ T cells in alopecia areata. Extracted RNA was reverse transcribed into cDNA, the sequencing template. Data came from immunoSEQ multiplex PCR; TCRdb stores just in-frame clones and leaves some out. The data show roughly 190,000 clones, 64% seen once. Treatment here: oral pan-JAK inhibitor, 5-10 mg twice daily. Sequenced material: CD4+ T cells sorted from blood, taken at week 49, from a patient treated with tofacitinib. The receptors originated from a human donor with alopecia areata.

V usage is TRBV2 and J usage is TRBJ2-7, with D unclear. Trimming left V 8 bases short and J 2 bases short, with 10 bases between. The CDR3 runs to 12 residues. Per germline, CDR1 SNHLY and CDR2 FYNNEI. In DNA form, the CDR3 reads TGTGCCAGCGGTTACAGCCCCTACGAGCAGTACTTC. This gives the protein CASGYSPYEQYF.

The rearrangement uses TRBV7-3 and TRBJ2-1; possibly TRBD2 for D (6 bases). Trimming shortened V by 4 bases and J by 6 bases, and 10 bases separated the two germline ends. CDR1 is SGHTA, CDR2 FQGTGA, per germline. The CDR3 consists of 13 residues. The DNA for the CDR3 is TGTGCCAGCAGCTCAGGACTACCCAATGAGCAGTTCTTC. The encoded protein is CASSSGLPNEQFF.

The V call is TRBV5-1, the J call TRBJ1-6; D uncertain. Germline-derived CDR1 and CDR2 are SGHRS and YFSETQ. Trimming removed 0 bases at V and 9 bases at J, with 10 bases between. The CDR3 runs to 14 residues. CDR3 sequence (DNA): TGCGCCAGCAGCTTGGGTGAGGGCTCTTCACCCCTCCACTTT. Protein: CASSLGEGSSPLHF.

This clone was picked up one time. The V and J genes are TRBV2 and TRBJ2-7; the D is unclear. There are 12 residues in the CDR3. V was clipped by 6 bases and J by 1 base, with 7 bases between them. The V gene's germline CDR1 is SNHLY and CDR2 FYNNEI. CDR3 bases: TGTGCCAGCAGGGACCTATCCTACGAGCAGTACTTC. Its translation: CASRDLSYEQYF. The full variable domain, with the rest looked up from reference TRBV2 and TRBJ2-7, is EPEVTQTPSHQVTQMGQEVILRCVPISNHLYFYWYRQILGQKVEFLVSFYNNEISEKSEIFDDQFSVERPDGSNFTLKIRSTKLEDSAMYFCASRDLSYEQYFGPGTRLTVT.

The chain employs TRBV11-2 and TRBJ1-1, with D possibly being TRBD1 (5 bases). V lost 5 bases and J lost 5, with 15 bases in between. CDR3 length: 14 residues. The V gene's germline CDR1 is SGHAT and CDR2 FQNNGV. The DNA for the CDR3 is TGTGCCAGCAGCCTGGCAGGGAGAGGGACTGAAGCTTTCTTT. Residues: CASSLAGRGTEAFF.

J is TRBJ2-7 and V is TRBV30; 9 nucleotides match TRBD1. This CDR3 contains 13 residues. After removal of 8 bases from V and 5 bases from J, the junction contained 10 bases not matched to a gene. The germline CDR1 and CDR2 sequences are GTSNPN and SVGIG (reference sequence). CDR3: CALDPGQGHEQYF. CDR3 DNA: TGTGCCCTTGACCCGGGACAGGGCCACGAGCAGTACTTC.

V is TRBV6-6 and J is TRBJ2-7, with D perhaps TRBD1 (6 bases). This CDR3 has 14 residues. Germline V gene sequence: CDR1 MNHNY, CDR2 SVGAGI (reference sequence). Trimming pared 6 bases from V and 2 bases from J, leaving 14 bases between. The CDR3 DNA is TGTGCCAGCAGCCTCATCAGGGGTCCCTACGAGCAGTACTTC. This encodes CASSLIRGPYEQYF.

V and J are TRBV6-1 and TRBJ2-1; no clear D gene. Germline assignment: CDR1 MNHNS and CDR2 SASEGT. With 4 bases removed from V and 1 base from J, the gap between germline ends came to 8 bases. The length of the CDR3 is 14 residues. The CDR3 DNA is TGTGCCAGCAGTGTTCCTATGTCCTACAATGAGCAGTTCTTC. Translating gives CASSVPMSYNEQFF.

The DNA of the CDR3 is TGTGCCAGCAGTTACTCGGCAGATAGCAATCAGCCCCAGCATTTT. Protein product: CASSYSADSNQPQHF. The chain employs TRBV6-5 and TRBJ1-5; D is undetermined. Germline V gives CDR1 MNHEY, CDR2 SVGAGI. The CDR3 is made up of 15 amino acids. V was shortened by 0 bases and J by 0 bases, with 6 bases between the two germline ends.

This sequence joins TRBV29-1 and TRBJ2-2, with D hard to call. Trimming took off 5 bases at V and 0 bases at J, with 13 bases between the two ends. This CDR3 has 15 residues. The germline gives CDR1 SQVTM, CDR2 ANQGSEA. The CDR3 DNA follows: TGCAGCGTTAAGACTGGACCCGCGAACACCGGGGAGCTGTTTTTT. This gives the protein CSVKTGPANTGELFF.

The V call is TRBV7-9, the J call TRBJ1-1, with D maybe TRBD1 (5 bases). V dropped 3 bases and J dropped 1 base, with 6 bases sitting between them. The CDR3 is 13 residues long. Germline V gives CDR1 SEHNR, CDR2 FQNEAQ (reference sequence). The CDR3 coding sequence is TGTGCCAGCAGCTTCACAGGGAACACTGAAGCTTTCTTT. It yields the protein CASSFTGNTEAFF.

The V gene is TRBV30, the J gene TRBJ1-2; D not certain. Germline-derived CDR1 and CDR2 are GTSNPN and SVGIG (reference sequence). This CDR3 is built from 14 residues. V was trimmed by 3 bases and J by 4 bases, leaving 15 bases between them. DNA of the CDR3: TGTGCCTGGAGCCAGCAGTCCGGGCTCTATGGCTACACCTTC. It specifies CAWSQQSGLYGYTF. Together with reference TRBV30 and TRBJ1-2, the CDR3 gives the full variable domain: SQTIHQWPATLVQPVGSPLSLECTVEGTSNPNLYWYRQAAGRGLQLLFYSVGIGQISSEVPQNLSASRPQDRQFILSSKKLLLSDSGFYLCAWSQQSGLYGYTFGSGTRLTVV.

This clone was counted only a few times. The V gene is TRBV5-6, the J gene TRBJ1-6, with unresolved D. The ends were cut back, 2 bases at V and 7 bases at J, with 10 bases in the middle. The CDR3 spans 14 residues. Germline loops: CDR1 SGHDT, CDR2 YYEEEE. CDR3 DNA sequence: TGTGCCAGCAGCTTTCCGACGGGCAATTCACCCCTCCACTTT. This translates into CASSFPTGNSPLHF.

The rearrangement uses TRBV19 and TRBJ1-2, with D possibly TRBD1 on 5 matching bases. Germline CDR1 and CDR2: LNHDA and SQIVND (reference sequence). CDR3 length equals 16 residues. V gave up 5 bases and J gave up 0 bases, with 16 bases separating them. CDR3 DNA sequence: TGTGCCAGTAGTGGCGGGGACGCCTCAGCTAACTATGGCTACACCTTC. Its translation is CASSGGDASANYGYTF.

The chain combines TRBV29-1 with TRBJ2-3; 8 bases are shared with TRBD2. Germline lookup yields CDR1 SQVTM and CDR2 ANQGSEA. The CDR3 has 16 residues. With V trimmed by 8 bases and J by 2 bases, 15 bases remained unmatched. CDR3 in amino acids: CSTGSQRGRLTDTQYF. CDR3 in DNA: TGCAGCACGGGCTCCCAGCGGGGGAGACTCACAGATACGCAGTATTTT.

This clone occurred a few times. J is TRBJ1-1 and V is TRBV29-1; D is ambiguous. The V gene lost 7 bases and the J gene lost 8 bases, with 11 bases spanning the gap. Germline loops: CDR1 SQVTM, CDR2 ANQGSEA. This CDR3 contains 10 residues. In nucleotides, the CDR3 is TGCAGCGCCGGGGAGTCCGAAGCTTTCTTT. Encoded protein: CSAGESEAFF.

The chain combines TRBV5-6 with TRBJ2-3; either TRBD1 or TRBD2 may fit D (5 bases each). V lost 6 bases and J lost 3, with 17 bases in between. The CDR3 has 15 amino acids. Germline-derived CDR1 and CDR2 are SGHDT and YYEEEE. The CDR3 region is CASNRAGSVTDTQYF. CDR3 coding DNA: TGTGCCAGCAATCGGGCAGGGAGTGTGACAGATACGCAGTATTTT. Combining the CDR3 with reference TRBV5-6 and TRBJ2-3 gives the whole variable domain DAGVTQSPTHLIKTRGQQVTLRCSPKSGHDTVSWYQQALGQGPQFIFQYYEEEERQRGNFPDRFSGHQFPNYSSELNVNALLLGDSALYLCASNRAGSVTDTQYFGPGTRLTVL.

This clone was observed a single time. The chain links TRBV10-2 to TRBJ1-2; D call uncertain. This CDR3 has 13 residues. CDR1 and CDR2 from the germline V gene are WSHSY and SAAADI. Trimming left V 4 bases short and J 8 bases short, with 14 bases between. CDR3 sequence (DNA): TGCGCCAGCAGTGTCGGTTCAGGACGGGGCTACACCTTC. This encodes CASSVGSGRGYTF.

In this sample, this clone turned up a few times. This chain connects TRBV29-1 to TRBJ2-7; no clear D gene. Germline assignment: CDR1 SQVTM and CDR2 ANQGSEA. V shed 3 bases and J shed 5 bases, with 8 bases lying between them. This CDR3 has 11 residues. For the CDR3, the DNA is TGCAGCGTTGAGGTCTGGGACGAGCAGTACTTC. Its translation is CSVEVWDEQYF.

This clone was found once. The chain recombines TRBV4-3 with TRBJ2-3; 8 nucleotides line up with TRBD2. Germline assignment: CDR1 LGHNA and CDR2 YSLEER. V trimming: 4 bases; J trimming: 1 base; junction bases outside the gene matches: 4. This CDR3 is built from 15 residues. Written as DNA, the CDR3 is TGCGCCAGCAGCCTTAGCGGGGACCGCACAGATACGCAGTATTTT. Residues: CASSLSGDRTDTQYF.

The table lists this clone with a few counts. The CDR3 DNA sequence: TGCAGCGCCCTAAGGCGAGCCGGGACAGGGCCCTACGAGCAGTACTTC. It codes for CSALRRAGTGPYEQYF. The chain carries TRBV29-1 and TRBJ2-7; 9 nucleotides match TRBD1. CDR1 SQVTM and CDR2 ANQGSEA come from the germline V gene. The length of the CDR3 is 16 residues. Unmatched junction bases numbered 15, after V lost 7 bases and J lost 2 bases.

This clone was seen at least ten times. The V gene is TRBV14, the J gene TRBJ1-1; unclear D gene. Trimming left V 4 bases short and J 7 bases short, with 10 bases between. Germline values: CDR1 SGHDN, CDR2 FVKESK. The CDR3 is 12 residues long. The CDR3 DNA reads TGTGCCAGCAGCCGACTCGGGAATGAAGCTTTCTTT. It yields the protein CASSRLGNEAFF.